The clone carrying this T cell receptor beta chain was recorded once. Its antigen is unknown. The data derive from a study of shared clonotypes between healthy human individuals. Notes on the study in general: Naive CD4 clonotype sharing across a few donors was 4% to 5%. Unshared clonotypes carried lower generation probabilities than those common to all four donors. Only blood samples were collected, and tissue repertoires likely differ.

Trimming at V came to 2 bases and at J to 0 bases, leaving 6 bases not matched to a gene. This CDR3 has 16 amino acids. Germline V gene sequence: CDR1 WSHSY, CDR2 SAAADI. Produced via immunoSEQ multiplex PCR; TCRdb's table is partial and in-frame only. This sample has nearly 750,000 clones, with 72% found just once. Sequenced: memory CD4+ T cells sorted from blood. Subset meaning: CD45RA-negative fraction. The TCR was taken from a woman in her 30s in good health. This chain connects TRBV10-2 to TRBJ2-5; 7 nucleotides agree with TRBD2. Here the CDR3 reads CASSERSGTYQETQYF. The DNA for the CDR3 is TGCGCCAGCAGTGAGAGGAGCGGGACGTACCAAGAGACCCAGTACTTC.